Shown below are 25 T cell receptor beta chains from a single sample sequenced in a study of T cells and copy number aberrations in small-cell lung cancer. Some clones are missing from TCRdb's copy, which holds only in-frame ones; the method was immunoSEQ multiplex PCR. The sample lists 2,700 or so clones, approximately 79% occurring once. The sample consisted of normal tissue next to the tumor. The receptors stem from a man aged 40-55 years with small cell lung cancer.

The chain couples TRBV19 to TRBJ2-2, with D tentatively TRBD2 (5 bases). The germline V gene has CDR1 LNHDA and CDR2 SQIVND (reference sequence). Trimming removed 1 base from V and 7 bases from J, with 7 bases in between. The CDR3 covers 13 residues. CDR3 in amino acids: CASSIGTSGELFF. DNA of the CDR3: TGTGCCAGTAGTATAGGAACTAGCGGGGAGCTGTTTTTT.

The chain recombines TRBV6-5 with TRBJ1-1, with D unclear. Trimming took off 2 bases at V and 0 bases at J, with 4 bases between the two ends. The CDR3 spans 13 residues. CDR1 and CDR2 (germline): MNHEY, SVGAGI. DNA of the CDR3: TGTGCCAGCAGTTACCAACTGAACACTGAAGCTTTCTTT. It is translated as CASSYQLNTEAFF.

The V call is TRBV6-1, the J call TRBJ1-1; unclear D gene. Germline V lookup: CDR1 MNHNS, CDR2 SASEGT. Trimming removed 1 base at V and 4 bases at J, with 10 bases between. The CDR3 has 14 residues. CDR3 bases: TGTGCCAGCAGTGAAGGCAGACGGTTCACTGAAGCTTTCTTT. Translation: CASSEGRRFTEAFF.

This clone was counted between two and nine times. Additional DNA sequences in this sample encode the identical CDR3. The rearrangement joins TRBV7-9 to TRBJ2-1; 10 bases agree with TRBD1. The CDR3 contains 18 residues. J gave up 6 bases and V 3 bases, and 14 bases lay outside the gene matches. The germline V gene has CDR1 SEHNR and CDR2 FQNEAQ (reference sequence). The CDR3 DNA follows: TGTGCCAGCAGCTTTGGAATCTCGGAGGGACAGGGGTTCAATGAGCAGTTCTTC. Residues: CASSFGISEGQGFNEQFF. Drawing the rest from reference TRBV7-9 and TRBJ2-1, the complete variable domain is DTGVSQNPRHKITKRGQNVTFRCDPISEHNRLYWYRQTLGQGPEFLTYFQNEAQLEKSRLLSDRFSAERPKGSFSTLEIQRTEQGDSAMYLCASSFGISEGQGFNEQFFGPGTRLTVL.

This sequence joins TRBV7-9 and TRBJ1-1; D unresolved. CDR1 is SEHNR and CDR2 is FQNEAQ in the germline V gene (reference sequence). There are 14 residues in the CDR3. V gave up 4 bases and J gave up 0 bases, with 9 bases separating them. This chain's CDR3 is CASSSTTLNTEAFF. CDR3 bases: TGTGCCAGCAGCTCCACGACTTTGAACACTGAAGCTTTCTTT.

Concerning this clone: One end of the junction is discordant with germline, which a read error may explain. The chain couples TRBV7-7 to TRBJ2-7; D remains ambiguous. Looked up from germline, CDR1 is SSHAT and CDR2 is FNYEAQ (reference sequence). This CDR3 comprises 13 residues. Here the CDR3 DNA reads TGTGCTAGCAGCTTAGATGGCAGCTACGAGCAGTACTTC. It is translated as CASSLDGSYEQYF.

This chain links TRBV4-3 with TRBJ2-1; D call uncertain. The germline V gene encodes CDR1 LGHNA and CDR2 YSLEER. The CDR3 extends over 14 amino acids. The germline V and J ends were trimmed by 0 bases and 9 bases, with 12 bases remaining between them. CDR3 sequence (DNA): TGCGCCAGCAGCCAAGATAGAGGTTTGGGTGAGCAGTTCTTC. Translated, it gives CASSQDRGLGEQFF.

A few counts support this clone. The chain joins TRBV25-1 to TRBJ2-2, with D uncertain. V was trimmed by 4 bases and J by 2 bases, leaving 17 bases between them. Germline-derived CDR1 and CDR2 are MGHDK and SYGVNS. The CDR3 totals 17 residues. CDR3 residues: CASSGRTVLVNTGELFF. The CDR3 bases are TGTGCCAGCAGTGGTAGGACGGTCCTAGTTAACACCGGGGAGCTGTTTTTT.

This clone has just a few counts. CDR3 DNA sequence: TGCGCCAGCAGCCAAGCTATCGGGACAGGAAGATTGGAGACCCAGTACTTC. Protein sequence: CASSQAIGTGRLETQYF. This sequence joins TRBV4-3 and TRBJ2-5, with TRBD1 matching 8 bases. The V segment lost 1 base and the J segment 5 bases; nucleotides outside the gene matches: 12. Germline CDR1 is LGHNA and CDR2 is YSLEER. CDR3 size: 17 residues.

The rearrangement joins TRBV6-1 to TRBJ2-1; 7 positions match TRBD1. Losses at the gene ends were 6 bases for V and 6 bases for J; bases not matched to a gene: 5. The CDR3 loop spans 13 amino acids. From germline, CDR1 is MNHNS and CDR2 SASEGT. The CDR3 DNA reads TGTGCCAGCAGGGACAGGTATGGCAATGAGCAGTTCTTC. Translated, it gives CASRDRYGNEQFF.

This chain uses TRBV15 with TRBJ2-5, with 13 bases that match TRBD2. CDR3 length: 17 amino acids. Losses at the gene ends were 4 bases for V and 10 bases for J; bases not matched to a gene: 15. Germline V gene sequence: CDR1 LNHNV, CDR2 YYDKDF (reference sequence). The CDR3 protein is CATSTSSGTSGTPDQYF. The CDR3 bases are TGTGCCACCAGCACCTCGTCCGGGACTAGCGGGACCCCGGACCAGTACTTC.

The rearrangement links TRBV5-1 to TRBJ1-3; no reliable D call. Trimming shortened V by 4 bases and J by 0 bases, and 8 bases separated the two germline ends. Germline values: CDR1 SGHRS, CDR2 YFSETQ. The length of the CDR3 is 14 residues. CDR3 sequence (DNA): TGCGCCAGCAGCATCGGGAGCTCTGGAAACACCATATATTTT. Translating gives CASSIGSSGNTIYF.

The chain employs TRBV4-1 and TRBJ2-1; 7 bases are a match to TRBD1. The CDR3 runs 16 residues. CDR1 MGHRA and CDR2 YSYEKL come from the germline V gene. Losses at the gene ends were 0 bases for V and 9 bases for J; bases not matched to a gene: 11. In DNA, the CDR3 is TGCGCCAGCAGCCAAGATCAAGGGGGCTGGTTCGGTGAGCAGTTCTTC. Amino acids: CASSQDQGGWFGEQFF.

V is TRBV4-3 and J is TRBJ1-2; D remains ambiguous. The CDR3 contains 14 residues. Trimming cost V 1 base and J 1 base, with 7 bases left between them. Per germline, CDR1 LGHNA and CDR2 YSLEER. For the CDR3, the DNA is TGCGCCAGCAGCCAAGGGGATCGTAACTATGGCTACACCTTC. Its translation is CASSQGDRNYGYTF.

This clone came up once. The genes are TRBV4-3 and TRBJ2-2; 14 bases map to TRBD2. This CDR3 has 19 residues. V lost 3 bases and J lost 7; bases outside the gene matches: 13. Germline V gene data show CDR1 as LGHNA and CDR2 as YSLEER. CDR3 residues: CASSQTSGRAKYLNGELFF. CDR3 DNA: TGCGCCAGCAGCCAGACTAGCGGGAGGGCCAAATACTTGAACGGGGAGCTGTTTTTT.

V is TRBV10-3 and J is TRBJ1-2; D is possibly TRBD1 (5 bases). This CDR3 is 14 amino acids long. CDR1 is ENHRY and CDR2 is SYGVKD in the germline V gene. Trimming left V 3 bases short and J 8 bases short, with 16 bases between. The CDR3 region is CAISDSGTDQGYTF. The CDR3 DNA follows: TGTGCCATCAGTGACTCCGGGACCGATCAGGGCTACACCTTC.

J is TRBJ1-1 and V is TRBV5-1; D might be TRBD1 (6 bases). Germline loops: CDR1 SGHRS, CDR2 YFSETQ. This CDR3 region has 16 residues. Trimming took off 0 bases at V and 1 base at J, with 13 bases between the two ends. The CDR3 loop is CASSLATATGNTEAFF. The CDR3 coding sequence is TGCGCCAGCAGCTTGGCCACCGCGACAGGGAACACTGAAGCTTTCTTT.

The chain recombines TRBV9 with TRBJ1-3; no clear D gene. The CDR3 spans 16 residues. V was clipped by 2 bases and J by 2 bases, with 14 bases between them. Germline V CDR1 and CDR2: SGDLS, YYNGEE. The CDR3 DNA sequence: TGTGCCAGCAGCGTCAGCTACCGACCCACTGGAAACACCATATATTTT. Protein: CASSVSYRPTGNTIYF.

This clone came up a few times. This CDR3 reads CASSSYFFSRAGADTQYF. Here the CDR3 DNA reads TGTGCCAGCAGCTCCTACTTTTTTTCGAGAGCGGGGGCAGATACGCAGTATTTT. The chain combines TRBV5-6 with TRBJ2-3, with TRBD2 matching 8 bases. The CDR3 runs to 18 residues. Germline CDR1 SGHDT, CDR2 YYEEEE. Germline trimming cut 3 bases from V and 4 bases from J; bases unmatched to any gene: 16. Full variable domain (outside the CDR3, taken from reference TRBV5-6 and TRBJ2-3): DAGVTQSPTHLIKTRGQQVTLRCSPKSGHDTVSWYQQALGQGPQFIFQYYEEEERQRGNFPDRFSGHQFPNYSSELNVNALLLGDSALYLCASSSYFFSRAGADTQYFGPGTRLTVL.

The V and J genes are TRBV4-3 and TRBJ1-4, with a weak D call TRBD1 (5 bases). V lost 1 base and J lost 8, with 17 bases in between. Germline CDR1 reads LGHNA; CDR2 reads YSLEER. The CDR3 contains 16 residues. CDR3 in amino acids: CASSQGLGRVSEKLFF. The CDR3, as DNA: TGCGCCAGCAGCCAAGGATTGGGCAGGGTTAGCGAAAAACTGTTTTTT.

The rearrangement links TRBV9 to TRBJ2-2; no clear D. The CDR3 totals 15 residues. Trimming pared 0 bases from V and 2 bases from J, leaving 8 bases between. Germline CDR1 reads SGDLS; CDR2 reads YYNGEE. The CDR3 loop is CASSVADHNTGELFF. Here the CDR3 DNA reads TGTGCCAGCAGCGTAGCGGACCACAACACCGGGGAGCTGTTTTTT.

The chain employs TRBV2 and TRBJ2-7; a possible D gene is TRBD1 (5 bases). The V end lost 1 base, the J end lost 3 bases, and 7 bases lay between the germline ends. The CDR3 runs to 13 residues. From germline, CDR1 is SNHLY and CDR2 FYNNEI. CDR3 sequence (DNA): TGTGCCAGCAGTGAAGACAGGTACTACGAGCAGTACTTC. Its protein product is CASSEDRYYEQYF.

This rearrangement joins TRBV6-5 to TRBJ1-2; a weak D match, TRBD1 (5 bases). CDR1 and CDR2 (germline): MNHEY, SVGAGI. This CDR3 spans 15 amino acids. Trimming removed 6 bases at V and 3 bases at J, with 17 bases between. The CDR3 coding sequence is TGTGCCAGCAGGGGTACAGGCGGGGTGCACTATGGCTACACCTTC. Protein product: CASRGTGGVHYGYTF.

The chain has TRBV5-1 and TRBJ2-6; D not resolved. Trimming took off 2 bases at V and 0 bases at J, with 9 bases between the two ends. The germline V gene has CDR1 SGHRS and CDR2 YFSETQ. This CDR3 comprises 16 residues. CDR3 DNA: TGCGCCAGCAGCTTCGACGGGTTCTCTGGGGCCAACGTCCTGACTTTC. Its translation is CASSFDGFSGANVLTF.

The V call is TRBV19, the J call TRBJ1-5; possible D gene TRBD1, 5 bases. Germline CDR1 and CDR2: LNHDA and SQIVND (reference sequence). Trimming took off 3 bases at V and 3 bases at J, with 18 bases between the two ends. There are 17 residues in the CDR3. In DNA, the CDR3 is TGTGCCAGTAGTATCCACGGTGGGGGAAGGGTCAATCAGCCCCAGCATTTT. It encodes CASSIHGGGRVNQPQHF.